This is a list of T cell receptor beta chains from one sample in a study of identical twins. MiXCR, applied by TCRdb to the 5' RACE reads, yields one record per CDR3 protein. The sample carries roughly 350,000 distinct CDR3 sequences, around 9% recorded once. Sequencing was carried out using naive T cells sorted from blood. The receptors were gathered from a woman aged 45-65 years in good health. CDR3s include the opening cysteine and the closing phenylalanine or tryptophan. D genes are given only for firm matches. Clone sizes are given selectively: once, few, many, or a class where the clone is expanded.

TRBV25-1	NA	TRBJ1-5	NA	CASSVGGGSNQPQHF	TGTGCCAGCAGTGTTGGGGGCGGGAGCAATCAGCCCCAGCATTTT
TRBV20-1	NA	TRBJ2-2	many	CSAREAVSGNTGELFF	TGCAGTGCTAGAGAGGCCGTTTCCGGGAACACCGGGGAGCTGTTTTTT
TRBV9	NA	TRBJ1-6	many	CASSVDRNSPLHF	TGTGCCAGCAGCGTAGACCGGAATTCACCCCTCCACTTT
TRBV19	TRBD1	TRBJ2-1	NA	CASSIVLGTGDYNEQFF	TGTGCCAGTAGTATAGTACTAGGGACAGGGGACTACAATGAGCAGTTCTTC
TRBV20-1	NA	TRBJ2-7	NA	CSASKSGSSYEQYF	TGCAGTGCCTCAAAGAGTGGGAGCTCCTACGAGCAGTACTTC
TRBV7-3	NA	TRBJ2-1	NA	CASSPGLGVNEQFF	TGTGCCAGCAGCCCTGGACTGGGTGTTAATGAGCAGTTCTTC
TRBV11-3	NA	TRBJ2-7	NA	CASSLGSGRGQYF	TGTGCCAGCAGCTTAGGATCGGGAAGGGGGCAGTACTTC
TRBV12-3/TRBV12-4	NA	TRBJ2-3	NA	CASRGLATSTDTQYF	TGTGCCAGCAGGGGATTAGCGACTAGCACAGATACGCAGTATTTT
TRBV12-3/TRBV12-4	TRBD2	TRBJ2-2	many	CASSRRPGLAGGKGTGELFF	TGTGCCAGCAGTCGCAGACCGGGACTAGCGGGAGGGAAGGGAACCGGGGAGCTGTTTTTT
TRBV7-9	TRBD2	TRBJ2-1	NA	CAIGTSGSGYNEQFF	TGTGCCATAGGGACTAGCGGGAGCGGCTACAATGAGCAGTTCTTC
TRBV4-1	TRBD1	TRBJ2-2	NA	CASSHPSDRENTGELFF	TGCGCCAGCAGCCACCCCTCCGACAGGGAGAACACCGGGGAGCTGTTTTTT
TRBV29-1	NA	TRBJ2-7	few	CSVDTDGYEQYF	TGCAGCGTTGATACCGACGGCTACGAGCAGTACTTC
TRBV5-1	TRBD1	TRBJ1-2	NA	CASSLGTGARGYTF	TGCGCCAGCAGCTTGGGGACAGGGGCTCGAGGCTACACCTTC
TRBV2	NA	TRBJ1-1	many	CASSQGIKNTEAFF	TGTGCCAGCAGCCAGGGGATTAAGAACACTGAAGCTTTCTTT
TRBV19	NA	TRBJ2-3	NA	CATASRDTQYF	TGTGCCACCGCTTCGAGAGATACGCAGTATTTT
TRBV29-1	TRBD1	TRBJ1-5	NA	CSVSSPDRADQPQHF	TGCAGCGTTTCTTCCCCGGACAGGGCGGACCAGCCCCAGCATTTT